The 5 T cell receptor beta chains below were found in one sample sequenced in a study of T cell repertoires in cytomegalovirus infection. Their cognate antigens are unknown. Using its own MiXCR run on the reads, TCRdb lists one record per CDR3 protein. The sample carries about 830,000 distinct CDR3 sequences, less than 35% recorded once. The sample consisted of cultured CD8+ T cells from PBMCs, taken from culture after CMV antigen stimulation. These receptors were obtained from a human donor in good health (CMV status not recorded). Some clones in this sample may be carry-over from other donors' samples.

This clonotype has just a few counts. V and J are TRBV6-5 and TRBJ1-5; weak D call: TRBD1 (5 bases). V shed 2 bases and J shed 9 bases, with 11 bases lying between them. The CDR3 has 13 residues. CDR1 is MNHEY and CDR2 is SVGAGI in the germline V gene. The CDR3 reads CASSYGGSRPQHF. CDR3 coding DNA: TGTGCCAGCAGTTACGGGGGTTCGAGGCCCCAGCATTTT.

Only a few counts were recorded for this clonotype. This chain joins TRBV6-2 or TRBV6-3 and TRBJ2-5, with D tentatively TRBD2 (5 bases). The CDR3 runs 14 residues. The V end lost 1 base, the J end lost 1 base, and 7 bases lay between the germline ends. Germline V gene data show CDR1 as MNHEY and CDR2 as SVGEGT. CDR3 in DNA: TGTGCCAGCAGTTACTTAACTAGCCAAGAGACCCAGTACTTC. It specifies CASSYLTSQETQYF.

This chain links TRBV6-6 with TRBJ2-5; TRBD2 matches at 9 bases. The ends lost 2 bases at V and 5 bases at J; junction bases unmatched: 3. CDR1 is MNHNY, CDR2 SVGAGI, per germline (reference sequence). There are 14 residues in the CDR3. The CDR3 loop is CASSYAGGRETQYF. The CDR3 region has the DNA TGTGCCAGCAGTTACGCGGGGGGGCGTGAGACCCAGTACTTC.

This clonotype was seen at least ten times. This chain links TRBV7-2 with TRBJ1-4; D unclear. V lost 2 bases and J lost 4, with 5 bases in between. This CDR3 spans 13 amino acids. Germline lookup yields CDR1 SGHTA and CDR2 FQGNSA. The CDR3 loop is CASSLSGNEKLFF. CDR3 coding DNA: TGTGCCAGCAGCTTATCCGGTAATGAAAAACTGTTTTTT.

This chain connects TRBV2 to TRBJ1-5; TRBD1 matches at 10 bases. The germline gives CDR1 SNHLY, CDR2 FYNNEI. Losses at the gene ends were 7 bases for V and 2 bases for J; bases not matched to a gene: 14. This CDR3 has 18 residues. CDR3 region: CASTPGQGTIRGNQPQHF. CDR3 DNA sequence: TGTGCCAGCACCCCGGGACAGGGGACGATCCGGGGCAATCAGCCCCAGCATTTT.